This T cell receptor (beta chain) appears in the sequencing data of a study of cytomegalovirus exposure and HLA in healthy donors. Findings and caveats of the study: Cytomegalovirus-associated status was assigned to 150 to 200 TCR beta chains.

The study ran its PCR with 60 Vbeta and 13 Jbeta primers. Method: immunoSEQ multiplex PCR; TCRdb's copy keeps in-frame clones and lacks some. The sample features fewer than 100,000 clones, with 1.4% to 1.5% in its top ten. Germline values: CDR1 MRHNA, CDR2 SNTAGT. CDR3 length: 15 residues. V was clipped by 3 bases and J by 4 bases; unmatched bases: 6. Points on this clone: The antigen is undetermined.

The clonotype originates from a woman aged 60-75 years in good health and CMV-seronegative. The chain couples TRBV6-4 to TRBJ1-5; the match to TRBD1 covers 7 bases. The specimen sequenced was PBMCs. The CDR3 reads CASSELGGINQPQHF. For the CDR3, the DNA is TGTGCCAGCAGTGAATTAGGGGGCATAAATCAGCCCCAGCATTTT.